This T cell receptor beta chain derives from a study of long-term antiretroviral therapy in people with HIV. The germline gives CDR1 SNHLY, CDR2 FYNNEI. Losses at the gene ends were 6 bases for V and 4 bases for J; bases not matched to a gene: 10. The CDR3 extends over 16 amino acids. The run of the v3.0 immunoSEQ assay was at survey level. The method was immunoSEQ multiplex PCR; TCRdb's version includes in-frame clones alone and lacks a portion of them. The sample has 34,000 or so clones, 90% to 95% seen once; the top ten hold roughly 3.5%. The source was unsorted PBMCs, collected approximately 5 years after starting antiretroviral therapy. This chain uses TRBV2 with TRBJ1-5, with 9 bases lining up with TRBD1. The TCR sequence derives from a woman aged 45-59 years with HIV. CDR3 loop: CASRGDREAPNQPQHF. As DNA, the CDR3 is TGTGCCAGCAGGGGGGACAGGGAGGCCCCTAATCAGCCCCAGCATTTT.